This T cell receptor (beta chain) was observed in a study of cytomegalovirus exposure and HLA in healthy donors. About the research overall: An early data release held about 85 million unique TCRs from HLA-typed donors.

Regarding this clone: Its antigen remains unknown.

The study, taken as a whole, reports: A later analysis linked a missense DCLRE1C variant to TCR beta V- and J-gene trimming. Later on, an analysis showed TCR association rates differing by HLA locus, with DRB1 the most and HLA-C the fewest.

PCR was performed using 60 Vbeta and 13 Jbeta primers. Using immunoSEQ multiplex PCR, the repertoire was profiled, and TCRdb retains in-frame clones only, with some absent. The sample has more than 15,000 clones; about 77% are singletons. With 3 bases removed from V and 2 bases from J, the gap between germline ends came to 14 bases. CDR1 GTSNPN and CDR2 SVGIG come from the germline V gene (reference sequence). The CDR3 covers 14 residues. The chain has TRBV30 and TRBJ2-7, with D perhaps TRBD1 (5 bases). Sequencing was performed on PBMCs. This TCR came from a man younger than 35 in good health and CMV-seronegative. The CDR3, as DNA: TGTGCCTGGAGCCAAATCCCAGGGCCCTACGAGCAGTACTTC. Translated: CAWSQIPGPYEQYF.